The following is a T cell receptor (beta chain) sequence with its context. Other DNA sequences in the same sample also yield this CDR3. This sample was included in a study of blood T cell repertoires in COVID-19. Background on the study: Italy, Spain and the United States were the sources of the convalescent and acute COVID-19 samples.

The V and J ends lost 6 bases and 1 base respectively, with 8 bases between them. This CDR3 has 13 residues. From germline, CDR1 is MNHEY and CDR2 SVGAGI. Produced via immunoSEQ multiplex PCR; TCRdb's table is partial and in-frame only. The table has some 180,000 clones, approximately 82% seen once; the top ten hold around a fifth. The sequence derives from an older woman who had recovered from COVID-19. The V gene is TRBV6-5, the J gene TRBJ2-3; unclear D gene. The sequencing sample was made of peripheral blood. The CDR3 DNA is TGTGCCAGCAGGCCACCAGGCACAGATACGCAGTATTTT. Translating it yields CASRPPGTDTQYF.